One and the same sample provided the 21 T cell receptor beta chains below, sequenced in a study of blood T cell repertoires in COVID-19. TCRdb keeps only in-frame clones here, not all; method: immunoSEQ multiplex PCR. Altogether over 250,000 clones are present, 80% to 90% being singletons, with the ten largest covering 2% to 2.5%. The source material was PBMCs or T cells enriched from blood (not recorded which). The receptor source for this set is a woman between 18 and 29 years old who had recovered from COVID-19.

The CDR3 sequence: CASSPTSGGADEQYF. The CDR3 DNA reads as TGCGCCAGCAGCCCGACTAGCGGGGGGGCTGACGAGCAGTACTTC. The rearrangement uses TRBV4-1 and TRBJ2-7; 14 bases agree with TRBD2. Germline V gene sequence: CDR1 MGHRA, CDR2 YSYEKL. The CDR3 spans 15 residues. V dropped 4 bases and J dropped 5; count of bases not matched to a gene: 4.

The CDR3 loop reads CSVATGVHEQYF. The CDR3 DNA reads TGCAGCGTCGCGACAGGGGTACACGAGCAGTACTTC. V and J are TRBV29-1 and TRBJ2-7, with 8 bases that match TRBD1. This CDR3 contains 12 residues. Germline V gene lookup returns CDR1 SQVTM and CDR2 ANQGSEA. V was clipped by 6 bases and J by 5 bases; unmatched bases: 6.

The chain employs TRBV30 and TRBJ1-6; possibly TRBD1 for D (6 bases). Per germline, CDR1 GTSNPN and CDR2 SVGIG (reference sequence). This CDR3 comprises 13 residues. With 4 bases removed from V and 5 bases from J, the gap between germline ends came to 9 bases. The CDR3 nucleotides are TGTGCCTGGACAGGGGCGAATAATTCACCCCTCCACTTT. This translates into CAWTGANNSPLHF.

The chain has TRBV6-6 and TRBJ1-4; D unresolved. CDR1 MNHNY and CDR2 SVGAGI come from the germline V gene (reference sequence). The CDR3 length is 16 residues. V lost 2 bases to trimming and J lost 8 bases, with 18 bases between them. The CDR3 is CASSYVKGPGWEKLFF. DNA for the CDR3: TGTGCCAGCAGTTACGTTAAGGGTCCGGGGTGGGAAAAACTGTTTTTT.

The V and J genes are TRBV12-5 and TRBJ2-2; 7 bases align to TRBD1. The V segment lost 0 bases and the J segment 5 bases; nucleotides outside the gene matches: 12. Germline-derived CDR1 and CDR2 are LGHNT and FRNRAP. The length of the CDR3 is 18 residues. The CDR3 DNA reads TGTGCTAGTGGTTTGGTTAGAACCGGGACAGAGTTAACCGGGGAGCTGTTTTTT. This sequence encodes CASGLVRTGTELTGELFF.

The genes are TRBV7-9 and TRBJ2-3; the D gene is possibly TRBD2 (5 bases). There are 15 residues in the CDR3. Germline-derived CDR1 and CDR2 are SEHNR and FQNEAQ (reference sequence). V was shortened by 5 bases and J by 3 bases, with 15 bases between the two germline ends. CDR3 sequence (DNA): TGTGCCAGCAGCGCCCGGGAATCGTGGACAGATACGCAGTATTTT. This codes for CASSARESWTDTQYF.

The chain joins TRBV10-1 to TRBJ2-5; TRBD2 agrees at 11 bases. After removal of 2 bases from V and 4 bases from J, the junction contained 3 bases not matched to a gene. The CDR3 has 15 residues. Germline assignment: CDR1 WNHNN and CDR2 SYGVQD (reference sequence). CDR3 in DNA: TGCGCCAGCAGTGAGGCTAGCGGGGGGCTAGAGACCCAGTACTTC. This encodes CASSEASGGLETQYF.

The CDR3 loop is CASSFGSQGLAFF. The CDR3 DNA reads TGTGCCAGCAGTTTCGGATCCCAGGGGTTAGCTTTCTTT. The chain has TRBV12-3 or TRBV12-4 and TRBJ1-1; a weak D match, TRBD1 (6 bases). Trimming took off 3 bases at V and 10 bases at J, with 15 bases between the two ends. This CDR3 comprises 13 residues.

This chain uses TRBV6-6 with TRBJ2-2, with D possibly TRBD2 on 5 matching bases. This CDR3 is built from 16 residues. V lost 2 bases, J lost 4 bases, and 14 bases lay in between. The germline gives CDR1 MNHNY, CDR2 SVGAGI (reference sequence). DNA of the CDR3: TGTGCCAGCAGTTACAGGTTAGGGAGATTCACCGGGGAGCTGTTTTTT. Translating it yields CASSYRLGRFTGELFF.

The chain is built from TRBV4-1 and TRBJ1-6, with 7 bases matching TRBD1. The CDR3 extends over 16 amino acids. V lost 4 bases and J lost 6; bases outside the gene matches: 9. Germline values: CDR1 MGHRA, CDR2 YSYEKL. The CDR3 coding sequence is TGCGCCAGCAGCCCCGAACGACAGGGATCTAATTCACCCCTCCACTTT. Encoded protein: CASSPERQGSNSPLHF.

The V call is TRBV12-3 or TRBV12-4, the J call TRBJ2-7, with D possibly matching TRBD1 (6 bases). There are 13 residues in the CDR3. Trimming removed 8 bases from V and 2 bases from J, with 13 bases in between. The CDR3 protein is CASSTGSTYEQYF. CDR3 coding DNA: TGTGCCAGCTCCACAGGGTCTACCTACGAGCAGTACTTC.

The gene calls are TRBV7-8 and TRBJ1-5; 7 bases agree with TRBD1. Germline lookup yields CDR1 SGHVS and CDR2 FQNEAQ. The length of the CDR3 is 14 residues. The V and J ends lost 5 bases and 7 bases, in that order; junction bases with no gene match: 8. The CDR3 reads CASSAQGSLQPQHF. The CDR3 DNA follows: TGTGCCAGCAGCGCACAGGGGTCTCTCCAGCCCCAGCATTTT.

This clone was seen only once. The CDR3 sequence is CSARATYEQYF. In DNA, the CDR3 is TGCAGTGCTAGAGCAACTTACGAGCAGTACTTC. The chain uses TRBV20-1 and TRBJ2-7; the D is unclear. The CDR3 is 11 amino acids. Trimming shortened V by 1 base and J by 4 bases, and 5 bases separated the two germline ends. Per the germline V gene, CDR1 is DFQATT and CDR2 is SNEGSKA (reference sequence).

The rearrangement links TRBV12-5 to TRBJ1-5; perhaps TRBD1 as D (6 bases). With 1 base removed from V and 1 base from J, the gap between germline ends came to 8 bases. Germline CDR1 reads LGHNT; CDR2 reads FRNRAP. The CDR3 covers 15 residues. CDR3 region: CASGLAQGSNQPQHF. The CDR3, as DNA: TGTGCTAGTGGTTTGGCCCAGGGGAGCAATCAGCCCCAGCATTTT.

This clone was recorded a few times. The rearrangement links TRBV27 to TRBJ1-6; 10 positions agree with TRBD1. Germline V gene data show CDR1 as MNHEY and CDR2 as SMNVEV (reference sequence). This CDR3 contains 17 residues. After removal of 5 bases from V and 9 bases from J, the junction contained 13 bases not matched to a gene. For the CDR3, the DNA is TGTGCCAGCAGTCCTACCCATCGACAGGGGGCTTCTTCACCCCTCCACTTT. This translates into CASSPTHRQGASSPLHF.

The rearrangement uses TRBV21-1 and TRBJ2-2; the table's TRBD2 call for D was not verified on the DNA. TRBV21-1 is described as a pseudogene. CDR3 length equals 16 residues. CDR3 nucleotides: TGTGCCAGCAGCAGTGGACTAGCCGAACACACCGGGGAGCTGTTTTTT. Encoded protein: CASSSGLAEHTGELFF.

The chain employs TRBV10-3 and TRBJ2-5; TRBD2 aligns across 7 bases. This CDR3 has 15 residues. V was clipped by 3 bases and J by 1 base; unmatched bases: 5. CDR1 is ENHRY, CDR2 SYGVKD, per germline. The CDR3 spells CAISDSGGGQETQYF. The CDR3 DNA is TGTGCCATCAGTGACTCAGGCGGGGGCCAAGAGACCCAGTACTTC.

This chain uses TRBV6-5 with TRBJ2-7; maybe TRBD1 (5 bases). Germline V gene lookup returns CDR1 MNHEY and CDR2 SVGAGI. The V end was cut by 6 bases, the J end by 4 bases, with 7 bases between. The CDR3 is 11 amino acids. CDR3 DNA sequence: TGTGCCAGCAGGAGACAGTACGAGCAGTACTTC. Its protein product is CASRRQYEQYF.

This chain links TRBV29-1 with TRBJ1-1; D not resolved. V was clipped by 6 bases and J by 7 bases, with 15 bases between them. CDR3 length: 12 residues. CDR1 and CDR2 from the germline V gene are SQVTM and ANQGSEA. CDR3 residues: CSVFRGTGEAFF. As DNA, the CDR3 is TGCAGCGTCTTCCGGGGAACGGGTGAAGCTTTCTTT.

The J gene is TRBJ2-7, the V gene TRBV5-4; a weak D match, TRBD2 (5 bases). Germline lookup yields CDR1 SGHNT and CDR2 YYREEE (reference sequence). V was clipped by 1 base and J by 0 bases, with 11 bases between them. This CDR3 contains 15 residues. In DNA form, the CDR3 reads TGTGCCAGCAGCTTGCCGGGGTCCGACTCCTACGAGCAGTACTTC. Amino acids: CASSLPGSDSYEQYF.

The CDR3 region is CASSSPQGADEQYF. The CDR3 DNA reads as TGTGCCAGCAGCTCACCACAGGGGGCGGATGAGCAGTACTTC. This chain connects TRBV7-9 to TRBJ2-7; 9 nucleotides align to TRBD1. V trimming: 4 bases; J trimming: 7 bases; junction bases outside the gene matches: 8. CDR1 is SEHNR and CDR2 is FQNEAQ in the germline V gene (reference sequence). The CDR3 is 14 amino acids.